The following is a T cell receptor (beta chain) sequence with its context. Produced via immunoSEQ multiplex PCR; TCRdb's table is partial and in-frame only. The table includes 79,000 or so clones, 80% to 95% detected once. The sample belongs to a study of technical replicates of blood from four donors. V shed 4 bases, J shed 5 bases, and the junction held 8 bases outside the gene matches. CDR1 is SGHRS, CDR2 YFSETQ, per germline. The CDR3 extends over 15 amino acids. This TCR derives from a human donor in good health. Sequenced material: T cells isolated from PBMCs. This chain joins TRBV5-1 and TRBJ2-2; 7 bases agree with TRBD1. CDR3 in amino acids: CASSPWDSYTGELFF. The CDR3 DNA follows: TGCGCCAGCAGCCCCTGGGACAGCTATACCGGGGAGCTGTTTTTT. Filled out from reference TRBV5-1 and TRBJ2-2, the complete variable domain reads KAGVTQTPRYLIKTRGQQVTLSCSPISGHRSVSWYQQTPGQGLQFLFEYFSETQRNKGNFPGRFSGRQFSNSRSEMNVSTLELGDSALYLCASSPWDSYTGELFFGEGSRLTVL.